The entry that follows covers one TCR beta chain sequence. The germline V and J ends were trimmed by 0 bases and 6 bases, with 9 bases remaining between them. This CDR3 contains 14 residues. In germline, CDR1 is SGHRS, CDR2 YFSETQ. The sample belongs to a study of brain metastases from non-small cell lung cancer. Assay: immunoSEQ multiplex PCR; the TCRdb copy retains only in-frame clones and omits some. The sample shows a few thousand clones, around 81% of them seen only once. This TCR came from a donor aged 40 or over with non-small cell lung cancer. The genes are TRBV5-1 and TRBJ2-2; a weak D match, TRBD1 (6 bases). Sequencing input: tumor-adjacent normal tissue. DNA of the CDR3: TGCGCCAGCAGCTTGGACAGGGTGGCCGGGGAGCTGTTTTTT. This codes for CASSLDRVAGELFF.